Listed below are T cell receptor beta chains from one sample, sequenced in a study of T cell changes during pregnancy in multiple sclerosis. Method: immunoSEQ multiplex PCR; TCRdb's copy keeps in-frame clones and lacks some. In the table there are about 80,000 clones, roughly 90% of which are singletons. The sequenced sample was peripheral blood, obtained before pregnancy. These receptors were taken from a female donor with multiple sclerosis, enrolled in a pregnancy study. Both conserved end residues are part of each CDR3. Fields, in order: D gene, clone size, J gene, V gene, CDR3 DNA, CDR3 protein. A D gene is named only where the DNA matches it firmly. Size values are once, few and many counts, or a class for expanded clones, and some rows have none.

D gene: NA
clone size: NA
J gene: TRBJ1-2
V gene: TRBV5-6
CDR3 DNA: TGTGCCAGCAGCCTACAGGCGAACTATGGCTACACCTTC
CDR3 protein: CASSLQANYGYTF

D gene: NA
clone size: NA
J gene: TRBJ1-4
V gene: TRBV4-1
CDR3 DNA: TGCGCCAGCAGCCAAGGTTATTTGGCAGGACGCGCGGGGTCTAATGAAAAACTGTTTTTT
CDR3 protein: CASSQGYLAGRAGSNEKLFF

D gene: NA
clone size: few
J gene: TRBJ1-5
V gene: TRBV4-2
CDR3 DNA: TGTGCCAGCAGCCAGAGGGCTAGCAATCAGCCCCAGCATTTT
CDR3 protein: CASSQRASNQPQHF

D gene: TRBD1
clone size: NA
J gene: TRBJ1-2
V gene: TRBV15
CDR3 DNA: TGTGCCACCAGCAGAGATGATGGGGACAGACCCCACTATGGCTACACCTTC
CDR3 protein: CATSRDDGDRPHYGYTF

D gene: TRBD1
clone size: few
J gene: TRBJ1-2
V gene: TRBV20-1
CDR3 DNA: TGCAGTGCTAAACAGGGGGACGGCTACACCTTC
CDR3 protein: CSAKQGDGYTF

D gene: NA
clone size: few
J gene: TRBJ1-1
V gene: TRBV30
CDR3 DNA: TGTGCCTGGGGGGGACTGATGAACACTGAAGCTTTCTTT
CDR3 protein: CAWGGLMNTEAFF

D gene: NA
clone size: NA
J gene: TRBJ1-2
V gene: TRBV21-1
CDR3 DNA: TGTGCCAGCAGCCCGCACCGGACAGGTTGGGGCTATGGCTACACCTTC
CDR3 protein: CASSPHRTGWGYGYTF

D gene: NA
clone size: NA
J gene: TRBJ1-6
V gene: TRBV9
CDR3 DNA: TGTGCCAGCAGCCCACGGGGGAGCTCCTATAATTCACCCCTCCACTTT
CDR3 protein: CASSPRGSSYNSPLHF

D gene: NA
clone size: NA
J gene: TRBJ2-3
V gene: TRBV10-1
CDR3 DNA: TGCGCCAGCAGTGCGTCAGGGGCCTTGGATACGCAGTATTTT
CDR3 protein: CASSASGALDTQYF

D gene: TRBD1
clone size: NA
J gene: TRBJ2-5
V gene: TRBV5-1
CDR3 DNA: TGCGCCAGCAGCTTGGGGACAGGGGCGGCCGGGCACTTC
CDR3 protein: CASSLGTGAAGHF

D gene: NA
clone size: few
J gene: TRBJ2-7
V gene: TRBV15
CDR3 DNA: TGTGCCACCAGCAGAGGGGGGCTTAGCTACGAGCAGTACTTC
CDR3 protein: CATSRGGLSYEQYF

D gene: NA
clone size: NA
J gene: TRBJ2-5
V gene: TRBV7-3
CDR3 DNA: TGTGCCAGCAGCTTAACCCTAGGTTCCCAAGAGACCCAGTACTTC
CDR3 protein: CASSLTLGSQETQYF

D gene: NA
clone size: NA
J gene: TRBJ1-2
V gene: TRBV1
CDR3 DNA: TGCACCAGCAGCCAAGGATCCCCAGGGGGCTATGGCTACACCTTC
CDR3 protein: CTSSQGSPGGYGYTF

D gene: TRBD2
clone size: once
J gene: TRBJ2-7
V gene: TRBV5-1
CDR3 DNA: TGCGCCAGCAGCTTGAGAGGGACTAGCGGGGGGCAACCCTACGAGCAGTACTTC
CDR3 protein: CASSLRGTSGGQPYEQYF

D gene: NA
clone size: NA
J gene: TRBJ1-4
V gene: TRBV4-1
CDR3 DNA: TGCGCCAGCAGCCAAGAGGGGCGGAGACACCAAGGAAAACTGTTTTTT
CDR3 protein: CASSQEGRRHQGKLFF

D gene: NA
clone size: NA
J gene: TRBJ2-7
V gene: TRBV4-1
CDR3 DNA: TGCGCCAGCAGCCAACACCCCAGGGGCCGAAACTACGAGCAGTACTTC
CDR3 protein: CASSQHPRGRNYEQYF

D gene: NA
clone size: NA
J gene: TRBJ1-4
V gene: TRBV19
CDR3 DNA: TGTGCCAGTAGTATAGGAGGAGGGGCTGAAAAACTGTTTTTT
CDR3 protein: CASSIGGGAEKLFF

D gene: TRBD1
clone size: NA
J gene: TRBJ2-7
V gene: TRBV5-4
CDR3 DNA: TGTGCCAGCACCCACCCTAGAGACAGGGAATACACCTACGAGCAGTACTTC
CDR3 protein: CASTHPRDREYTYEQYF

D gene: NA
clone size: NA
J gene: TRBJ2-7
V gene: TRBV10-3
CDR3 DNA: TGTGCCATCAGTGACTGGACATCCTACGAGCAGTACTTC
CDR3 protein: CAISDWTSYEQYF

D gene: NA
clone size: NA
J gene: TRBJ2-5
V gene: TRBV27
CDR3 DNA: TGTGCCAGCAGTCTGACAGCGTACCAAGAGACCCAGTACTTC
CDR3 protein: CASSLTAYQETQYF

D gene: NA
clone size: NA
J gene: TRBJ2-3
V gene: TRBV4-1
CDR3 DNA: TGCGCCAGCAGCGCCTATGGGAGGGGGAGCACAGATACGCAGTATTTT
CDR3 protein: CASSAYGRGSTDTQYF

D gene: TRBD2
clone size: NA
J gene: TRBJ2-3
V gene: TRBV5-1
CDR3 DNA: TGCGCCAGCAGCTCGGGGACTAGCGGCTTCACAGATACGCAGTATTTT
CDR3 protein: CASSSGTSGFTDTQYF

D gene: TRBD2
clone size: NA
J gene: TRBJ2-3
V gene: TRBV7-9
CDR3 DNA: TGTGCCAGCGCGACTAGCGGGGGAGATACGCAGTATTTT
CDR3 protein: CASATSGGDTQYF

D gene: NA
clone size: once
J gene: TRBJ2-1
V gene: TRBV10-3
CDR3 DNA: TGTGCCATCAAAGAGCCCCATTACAATGAGCAGTTCTTC
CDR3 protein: CAIKEPHYNEQFF

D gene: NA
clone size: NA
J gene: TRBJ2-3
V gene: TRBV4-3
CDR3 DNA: TGCGCCAGCAGCCTCGGCCACTCCAGGGGGGATGGCACAGATACGCAGTATTTT
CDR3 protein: CASSLGHSRGDGTDTQYF

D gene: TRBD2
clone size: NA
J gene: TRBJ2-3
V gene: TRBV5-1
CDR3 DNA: TGCGCCAGCAAGGGACTAGCGGGGCTCACAGATACGCAGTATTTT
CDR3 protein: CASKGLAGLTDTQYF

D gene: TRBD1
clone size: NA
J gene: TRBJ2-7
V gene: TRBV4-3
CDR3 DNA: TGCGCCAGCAGCCAAGCGATGGCAGGGGGCGGTTACGAGCAGTACTTC
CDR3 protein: CASSQAMAGGGYEQYF

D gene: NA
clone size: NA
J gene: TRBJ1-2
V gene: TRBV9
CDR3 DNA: TGTGCCAGCAGCGTAGACCGGGATGGCTACACCTTC
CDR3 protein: CASSVDRDGYTF

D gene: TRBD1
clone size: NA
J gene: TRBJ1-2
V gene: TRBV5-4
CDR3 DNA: TGTGCCAGCAGCCCTGCAGGGGGCTATGGCTACACCTTC
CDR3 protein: CASSPAGGYGYTF

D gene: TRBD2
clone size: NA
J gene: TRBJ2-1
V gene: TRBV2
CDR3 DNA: TGTGCCAGCAGTGGGAATAGCGGGGGAGAGAGCTCCTACAATGAGCAGTTCTTC
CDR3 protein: CASSGNSGGESSYNEQFF

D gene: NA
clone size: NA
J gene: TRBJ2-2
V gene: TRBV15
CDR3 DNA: TGTGCCACCAGCGAGCAGGGGAAGGACACCGGGGAGCTGTTTTTT
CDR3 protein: CATSEQGKDTGELFF

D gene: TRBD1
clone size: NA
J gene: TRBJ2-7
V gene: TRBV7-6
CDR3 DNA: TGTGCCAGCACCCCTCGCCAGGGGGCCTACGAGCAGTACTTC
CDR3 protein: CASTPRQGAYEQYF

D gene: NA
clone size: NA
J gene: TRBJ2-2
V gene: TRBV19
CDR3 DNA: TGTGCCAGTAGTCCTGGGGCGCGGGGCACCGGGGAGCTGTTTTTT
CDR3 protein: CASSPGARGTGELFF

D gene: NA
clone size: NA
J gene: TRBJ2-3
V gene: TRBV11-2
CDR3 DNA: TGTGCCAGCAGCTTATGGACGGGGGAGGATACGCAGTATTTT
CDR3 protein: CASSLWTGEDTQYF

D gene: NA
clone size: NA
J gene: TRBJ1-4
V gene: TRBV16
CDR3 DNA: TGTGCCAGCAGCCAATCCACTGCAACTAATGAAAAACTGTTTTTT
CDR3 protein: CASSQSTATNEKLFF

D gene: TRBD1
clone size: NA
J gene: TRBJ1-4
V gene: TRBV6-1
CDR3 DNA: TGTGCCAGCAGTGAAGAGGACAGGGGCTTCGAAAAACTGTTTTTT
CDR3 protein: CASSEEDRGFEKLFF

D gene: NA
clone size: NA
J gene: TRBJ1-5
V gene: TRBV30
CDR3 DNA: TGTGCCTGGTCTCAGGGGAGCGGTCCCCAGCATTTT
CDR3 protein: CAWSQGSGPQHF

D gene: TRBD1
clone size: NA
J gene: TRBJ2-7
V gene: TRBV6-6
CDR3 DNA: TGTGCCAGCAGTCGACTTTCGACAGGGAACGAGCAGTACTTC
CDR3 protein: CASSRLSTGNEQYF

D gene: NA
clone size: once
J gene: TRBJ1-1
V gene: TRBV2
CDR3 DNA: TGTGCCAGCCAGGTAATGAACACTGAAGCTTTCTTT
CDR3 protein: CASQVMNTEAFF

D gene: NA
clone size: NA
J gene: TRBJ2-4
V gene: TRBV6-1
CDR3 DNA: TGTGCCAGCAGTGAGTGGGGCATACAAAACATTCAGTACTTC
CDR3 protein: CASSEWGIQNIQYF

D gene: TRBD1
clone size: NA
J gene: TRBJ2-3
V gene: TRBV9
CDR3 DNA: TGTGCCAGCAGCGTAGGAACAGGGGAGACAGATACGCAGTATTTT
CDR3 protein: CASSVGTGETDTQYF

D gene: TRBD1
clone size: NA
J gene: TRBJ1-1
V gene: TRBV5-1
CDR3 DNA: TGCGCCAGCAACGATTACAGGGGTGGGGACACTGAAGCTTTCTTT
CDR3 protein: CASNDYRGGDTEAFF

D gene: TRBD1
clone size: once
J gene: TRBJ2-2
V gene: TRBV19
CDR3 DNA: TGTGCCAGTAGTGACAGGGGGAGGAACACCGGGGAGCTGTTTTTT
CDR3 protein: CASSDRGRNTGELFF

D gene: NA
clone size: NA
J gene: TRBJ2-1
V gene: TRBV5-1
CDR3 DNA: TGCGCCAGCAGCTTGGCAGGGTTCGATGAGCAGTTCTTC
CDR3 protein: CASSLAGFDEQFF

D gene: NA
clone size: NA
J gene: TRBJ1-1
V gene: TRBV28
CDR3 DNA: TGTGCCAGCAGACAGTACGCAGGGAACACTGAAGCTTTCTTT
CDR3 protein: CASRQYAGNTEAFF

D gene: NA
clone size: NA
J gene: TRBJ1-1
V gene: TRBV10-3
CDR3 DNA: TGTGCCATCAGGGGTCCGGGGGACACTGAAGCTTTCTTT
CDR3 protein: CAIRGPGDTEAFF

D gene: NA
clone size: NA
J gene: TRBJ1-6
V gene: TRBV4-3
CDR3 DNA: TGCGCCAGCAGCCAAGGGGCACGGACCTATAATTCACCCCTCCACTTT
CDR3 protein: CASSQGARTYNSPLHF

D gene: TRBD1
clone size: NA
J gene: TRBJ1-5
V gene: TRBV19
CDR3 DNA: TGTGCCAGTAGTCCCTGGGACAGGGTGAGCAATCAGCCCCAGCATTTT
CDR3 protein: CASSPWDRVSNQPQHF

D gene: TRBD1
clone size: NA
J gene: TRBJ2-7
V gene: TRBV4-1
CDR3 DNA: TGCGCCAGCAGCCTAGTTGGGACAGGGTCCTACGAGCAGTACTTC
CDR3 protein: CASSLVGTGSYEQYF

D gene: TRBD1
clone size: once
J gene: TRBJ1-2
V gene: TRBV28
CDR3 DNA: TGTGCCAGCAGGCAAACAGGGGACTATGGCTACACCTTC
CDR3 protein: CASRQTGDYGYTF

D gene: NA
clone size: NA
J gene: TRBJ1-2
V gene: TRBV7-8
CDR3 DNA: TGTGCCAGCAGCCTGCGGGAGGGGACTTATGGCTACACCTTC
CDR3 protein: CASSLREGTYGYTF

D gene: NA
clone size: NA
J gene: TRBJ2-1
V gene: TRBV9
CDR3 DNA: TGTGCCAGCAGCGTAGGAGGACTAGGGGGGTTGGATGAGCAGTTCTTC
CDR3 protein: CASSVGGLGGLDEQFF

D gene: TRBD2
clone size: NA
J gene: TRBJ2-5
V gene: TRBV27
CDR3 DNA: TGTGCCAGCAGTTTATCCACTAGCGAGGTGGAGACCCAGTACTTC
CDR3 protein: CASSLSTSEVETQYF

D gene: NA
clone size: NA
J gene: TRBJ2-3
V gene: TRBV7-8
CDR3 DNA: TGTGCCAGCAGCTCCCGCCGGGGGAGCACAGATACGCAGTATTTT
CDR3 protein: CASSSRRGSTDTQYF

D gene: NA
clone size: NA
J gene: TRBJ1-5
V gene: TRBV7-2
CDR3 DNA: TGTGCCAGCAGCTTACAGGGTTTTAGCAATCAGCCCCAGCATTTT
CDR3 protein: CASSLQGFSNQPQHF

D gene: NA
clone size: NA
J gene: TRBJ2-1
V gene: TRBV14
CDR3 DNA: TGTGCCAGCAGCTCTCTACGCTGGCAGGGTGAGCAGTTCTTC
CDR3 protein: CASSSLRWQGEQFF

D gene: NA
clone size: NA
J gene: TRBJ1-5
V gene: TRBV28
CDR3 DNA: TGTGCCAGCAGTGACCCGGGGAGGCAGAATCAGCCCCAGCATTTT
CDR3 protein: CASSDPGRQNQPQHF

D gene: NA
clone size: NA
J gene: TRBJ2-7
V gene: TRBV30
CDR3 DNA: TGTGCCTGGGAAGATAATAGGCAGGGGCCTTACGAGCAGTACTTC
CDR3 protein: CAWEDNRQGPYEQYF

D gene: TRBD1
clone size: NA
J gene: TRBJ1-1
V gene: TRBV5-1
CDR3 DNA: TGCGCCAGCAGCCCGGACAGGATAGATACTGAAGCTTTCTTT
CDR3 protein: CASSPDRIDTEAFF

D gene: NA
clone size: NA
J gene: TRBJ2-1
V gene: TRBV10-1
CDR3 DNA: TGCGCCAGCAGTGAGTCGCTTGGGGGTCAGGGGTACAATGAGCAGTTCTTC
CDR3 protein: CASSESLGGQGYNEQFF